The entry below gives a single T cell receptor (beta chain) sequence along with its context. This clone has only a few counts. Its recognized antigen is unknown. One base away there is no much larger clone; base qualities are not given. The study evaluated CTLA-4 blockade (ipilimumab) given together with focal radiation therapy in patients who had chemo-refractory metastatic non-small-cell lung cancer. The library came from the immunoSEQ multiplex PCR assay. In its TCRdb copy, this immuneACCESS table keeps in-frame sequences only and misses some clones. Where compared with another copy, unresolved V genes explain less than half of these, and the others have no known cause. This sample comprises more than 75,000 clones, about two thirds of them detected only once. The top ten clones comprise 11% to 15% of the sample. This record belongs to a study of radiotherapy plus CTLA-4 blockade in lung cancer (dated by TCRdb to the late 2010s). In terms of the full investigation: Among enrolled patients, about 19% had an objective response and about 30% reached disease control.

According to the germline V gene (reference sequence), CDR1 reads LNHDA and CDR2 reads SQIVND. Between the V and J ends, shortened by 3 bases and 2 bases respectively, the junction contains 8 bases. The CDR3 covers 14 residues, taking in both the cysteine and the phenylalanine. Of all the DNA, just the CDR3 is kept, 42 bases in frame from base 1. Results the study describes overall, beyond this receptor: TCR clones derived from tumors expanded in peripheral blood after treatment with radiotherapy and ipilimumab. The strongest predictors of response were reported to be early dynamic shifts in blood T cell clones along with a rise in serum interferon-beta following radiation.

The V and J genes are TRBV19 and TRBJ1-5; the D gene cannot be named for sure. The receptor was isolated from a human donor with non-small cell lung cancer that progressed on radiotherapy plus ipilimumab. Sequenced here: peripheral blood, sampled from a patient treated with radiotherapy plus ipilimumab. Here is the DNA: TGTGCCAGTAGTATTGATGGGGGCAATCAGCCCCAGCATTTT. Translated, this is CASSIDGGNQPQHF.